This paragraph covers one TCR beta chain sequence. As processed by the authors: Nucleated cell number was recorded as an estimate derived from reference gene primer amplification. The data were produced by immunoSEQ multiplex PCR, yet TCRdb's version contains in-frame clones alone and is incomplete. That table gives V, J and clone size, and the DNA gave D and trimming. The table includes 260,000 or so clones, over 75% detected once. This entry is derived from a study of blood T cell repertoires in COVID-19. Study overall: The samples span acute and convalescent COVID-19 from the United States, Italy and Spain. PBMCs, B-cell-depleted T cells, or T cells provided the cDNA or gDNA that made up the material.

The CDR3 has 16 residues. In germline, CDR1 is MNHEY, CDR2 SVGEGT. Trimming removed 2 bases from V and 5 bases from J; junction bases left unmatched: 5. The receptor's source is a human donor in a cohort sampled during active COVID-19. Sequences were obtained from peripheral blood. The rearrangement joins TRBV6-2 or TRBV6-3 to TRBJ2-2, with 10 positions matching TRBD2. DNA for the CDR3: TGTGCCAGCAGTTACGGAGCGGGGGGGCTGACCGGGGAGCTGTTTTTT. Amino acid sequence: CASSYGAGGLTGELFF.